Described below is a single TCR beta chain sequence and its context. The data stem from a study of cytomegalovirus exposure and HLA in healthy donors. The PCR ran on 60 Vbeta and 13 Jbeta primers. In the study's own analysis: Among the unique TCR beta chains that a later analysis counted, some 73 million in all, about 12 million were shared. Using immunoSEQ multiplex PCR, the repertoire was profiled, and TCRdb retains in-frame clones only, with some absent. The V and J calls and clone size come from that table; D and trimming were worked out from the DNA. The table lists about 130,000 clones, around 80% of them singletons, with roughly 2.3% in the top ten. Donors consisted of healthy bone marrow donors. Donors sampled were nominally healthy, though unrecorded immune exposures were likely. Germline CDR1 reads SGDLS; CDR2 reads YYNGEE. The CDR3 contains 15 residues. Trimming stripped 4 bases from V and 1 base from J, with 14 bases between.

This sequence was found in a man aged 30 to 45 in good health and CMV-seronegative. The chain carries TRBV9 and TRBJ1-1, with TRBD1 as a possible D gene (5 bases). Sequenced material: PBMCs. The DNA of the CDR3 is TGTGCCAGCAGCCCTTCCGGCGGGGCGAACACTGAAGCTTTCTTT. It is translated as CASSPSGGANTEAFF.